Below, one T cell receptor beta chain is given with its context. Its antigen is as yet unknown. This entry comes from a study of shared clonotypes between healthy human individuals. Whole-study results and caveats: Clonotype sharing among donors, it was expected, would be affected by sequencing depth. A small donor pool kept down the genetic and exposure-history diversity that was represented.

For each subset, genomic DNA was distributed in equal portions over several immunoSEQ plates. Using immunoSEQ multiplex PCR, the repertoire was profiled, and TCRdb retains in-frame clones only, with some absent. The repertoire holds a few million clones, around 95% seen once, with about 1.7% in the top ten. With 4 bases clipped from V and 6 bases from J, the junction kept 5 bases outside the gene matches. The CDR3 has 15 residues. Germline values: CDR1 SGDLS, CDR2 YYNGEE. The naive CD8 subset, CD45RO-negative cells positively selected for CCR7, excluded terminally differentiated effector memory CD45RA+ cells.

The source of this sequence is a man between 18 and 35 years old in good health. Some clones in this sample may be carry-over from other donors' samples. The chain joins TRBV9 to TRBJ2-2; 11 bases agree with TRBD2. Sequencing was carried out using naive CD8+ T cells from PBMCs. In nucleotides, the CDR3 is TGTGCCAGCAGCCTCGCGGGACTAGCGGCCGGGGAGCTGTTTTTT. It yields the protein CASSLAGLAAGELFF.